The following is a TCR beta chain sequence with its context. What it recognizes is unknown. Using immunoSEQ multiplex PCR, the repertoire was profiled, and TCRdb retains in-frame clones only, with some absent. The table lists tens of thousands of clones, 82% of them singletons. Patients with autoimmune history or systemic immunosuppression were excluded. The CDR3 is 11 residues long. CDR1 and CDR2 from the germline V gene are ENHRY and SYGVKD. Trimming took off 4 bases at V and 4 bases at J, with 2 bases between the two ends. These data come from a study of OX40 agonist ivuxolimab in advanced cancers. General study points: Some patients without response likewise showed low normalized clonal expansion.

V and J are TRBV10-3 and TRBJ2-1, with unresolved D. This specimen was CD4+ or CD8+ T cells sorted from blood, taken in a trial of the OX40 agonist ivuxolimab. The sequence was obtained from an adult with an advanced solid tumor such as melanoma, head and neck, liver or kidney cancer. The CDR3 coding sequence is TGTGCCATCAGTGTTTACAATGAGCAGTTCTTC. This codes for CAISVYNEQFF.